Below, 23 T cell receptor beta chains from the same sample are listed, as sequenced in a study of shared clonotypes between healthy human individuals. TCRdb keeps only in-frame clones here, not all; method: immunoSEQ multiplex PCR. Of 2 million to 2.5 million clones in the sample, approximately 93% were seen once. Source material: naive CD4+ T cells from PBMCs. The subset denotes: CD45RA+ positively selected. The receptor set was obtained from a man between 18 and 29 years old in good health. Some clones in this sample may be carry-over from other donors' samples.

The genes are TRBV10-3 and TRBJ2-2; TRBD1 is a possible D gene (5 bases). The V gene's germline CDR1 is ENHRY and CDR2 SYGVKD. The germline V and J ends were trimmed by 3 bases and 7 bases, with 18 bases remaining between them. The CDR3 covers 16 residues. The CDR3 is CAISERTNSLNGELFF. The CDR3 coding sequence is TGTGCCATCAGTGAAAGGACAAATTCCCTCAACGGGGAGCTGTTTTTT.

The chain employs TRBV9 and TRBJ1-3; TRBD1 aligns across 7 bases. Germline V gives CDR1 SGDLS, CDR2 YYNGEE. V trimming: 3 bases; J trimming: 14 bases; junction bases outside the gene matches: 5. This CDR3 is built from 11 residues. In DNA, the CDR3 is TGTGCCAGCAGCGGGGGACAGACCGTATATTTT. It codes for CASSGGQTVYF.

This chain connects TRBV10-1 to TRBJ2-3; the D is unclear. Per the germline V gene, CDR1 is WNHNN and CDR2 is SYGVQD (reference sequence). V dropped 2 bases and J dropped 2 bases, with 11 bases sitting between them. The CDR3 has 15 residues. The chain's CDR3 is CASSEVGEPTDTQYF. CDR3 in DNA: TGCGCCAGCAGTGAGGTGGGTGAACCCACAGATACGCAGTATTTT.

CDR3 sequence reads: CASSKAAEGEKLFF. The CDR3 region has the DNA TGTGCCAGCAGCAAAGCGGCTGAGGGGGAAAAACTGTTTTTT. The chain couples TRBV21-1 to TRBJ1-4. TRBV21-1 is deemed a pseudogene. This CDR3 has 14 residues.

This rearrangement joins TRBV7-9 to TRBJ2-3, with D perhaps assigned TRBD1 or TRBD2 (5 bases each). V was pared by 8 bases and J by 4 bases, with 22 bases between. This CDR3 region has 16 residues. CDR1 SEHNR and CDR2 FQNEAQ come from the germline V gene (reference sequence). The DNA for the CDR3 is TGTGCCAGCCCCGCGCCGGGGCTACCGTACGCAGATACGCAGTATTTT. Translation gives CASPAPGLPYADTQYF. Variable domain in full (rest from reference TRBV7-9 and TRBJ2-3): DTGVSQNPRHKITKRGQNVTFRCDPISEHNRLYWYRQTLGQGPEFLTYFQNEAQLEKSRLLSDRFSAERPKGSFSTLEIQRTEQGDSAMYLCASPAPGLPYADTQYFGPGTRLTVL.

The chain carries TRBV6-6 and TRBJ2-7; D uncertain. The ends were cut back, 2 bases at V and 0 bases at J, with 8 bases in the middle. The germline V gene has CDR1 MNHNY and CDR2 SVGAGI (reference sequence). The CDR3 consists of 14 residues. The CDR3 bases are TGTGCCAGCAGTTACAACGCGGTCTCCTACGAGCAGTACTTC. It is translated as CASSYNAVSYEQYF.

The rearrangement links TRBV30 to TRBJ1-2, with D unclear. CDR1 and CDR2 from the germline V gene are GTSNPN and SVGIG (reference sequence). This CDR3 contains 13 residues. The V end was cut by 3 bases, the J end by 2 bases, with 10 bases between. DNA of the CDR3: TGTGCCTGGAGGGTAGGACCAAACTATGGCTACACCTTC. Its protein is CAWRVGPNYGYTF.

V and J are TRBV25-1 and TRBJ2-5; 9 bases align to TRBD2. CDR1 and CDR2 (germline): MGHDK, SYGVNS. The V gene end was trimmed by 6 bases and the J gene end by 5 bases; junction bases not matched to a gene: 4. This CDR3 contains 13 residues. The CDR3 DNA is TGTGCCAGCAGGGGACTAGCCGTGGAGACCCAGTACTTC. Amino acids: CASRGLAVETQYF.

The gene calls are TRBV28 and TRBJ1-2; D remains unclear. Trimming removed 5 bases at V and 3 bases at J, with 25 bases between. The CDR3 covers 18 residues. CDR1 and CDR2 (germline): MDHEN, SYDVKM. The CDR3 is CASSPPPGRTRSDYGYTF. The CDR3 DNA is TGTGCCAGCAGTCCCCCCCCCGGGCGGACCCGCAGCGACTATGGCTACACCTTC.

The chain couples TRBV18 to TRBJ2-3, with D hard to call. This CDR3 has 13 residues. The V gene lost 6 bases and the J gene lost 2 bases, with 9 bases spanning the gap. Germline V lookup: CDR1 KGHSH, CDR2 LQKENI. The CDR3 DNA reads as TGTGCCAGCTCCGTCGACCTCACAGATACGCAGTATTTT. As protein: CASSVDLTDTQYF.

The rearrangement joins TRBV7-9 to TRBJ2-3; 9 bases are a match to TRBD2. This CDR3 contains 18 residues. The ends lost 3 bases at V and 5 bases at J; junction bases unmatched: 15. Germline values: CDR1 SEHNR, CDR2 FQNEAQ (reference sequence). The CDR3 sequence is CASSFARSIAGVGDTQYF. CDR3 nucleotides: TGTGCCAGCAGCTTCGCCCGATCCATAGCGGGAGTAGGAGATACGCAGTATTTT.

For the CDR3, the DNA is TGTGCCAGCAGCGCCGAGGGACCCCTTGGGGCCAAAAACATTCAGTACTTC. As protein: CASSAEGPLGAKNIQYF. This rearrangement joins TRBV9 to TRBJ2-4, with D possibly being TRBD1 or TRBD2 (5 bases each). V was trimmed by 3 bases and J by 1 base, leaving 17 bases between them. The CDR3 length is 17 residues. The germline CDR1 and CDR2 sequences are SGDLS and YYNGEE.

CDR3 loop: CASSLRPRWGSSGANVLTF. In DNA, the CDR3 is TGTGCCAGCAGTTTACGTCCCAGGTGGGGTTCCTCTGGGGCCAACGTCCTGACTTTC. V usage is TRBV28 and J usage is TRBJ2-6, with D uncertain. Trimming took 2 bases from V and 0 from J, leaving 17 bases between them. Germline CDR1 MDHEN, CDR2 SYDVKM. CDR3 length: 19 residues.

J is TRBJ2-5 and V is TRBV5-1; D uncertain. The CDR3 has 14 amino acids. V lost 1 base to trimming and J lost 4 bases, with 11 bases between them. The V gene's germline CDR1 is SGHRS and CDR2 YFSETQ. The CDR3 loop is CASSLNSLGETQYF. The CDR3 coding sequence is TGCGCCAGCAGCTTGAACAGTCTGGGAGAGACCCAGTACTTC.

CDR3 amino acids: CASTERARTNYGYTF. CDR3 coding DNA: TGTGCCAGCACCGAACGGGCGAGGACTAACTATGGCTACACCTTC. J is TRBJ1-2 and V is TRBV6-5; D not certain. Trimming left V 7 bases short and J 0 bases short, with 15 bases between. Germline lookup yields CDR1 MNHEY and CDR2 SVGAGI. The CDR3 loop spans 15 amino acids.

Written as DNA, the CDR3 is TGCGCCAGCAAATCGGAGGGGAGTACTGAAGCTTTCTTT. Translated: CASKSEGSTEAFF. The chain recombines TRBV5-1 with TRBJ1-1, with a possible D match to TRBD1 (5 bases). CDR1 and CDR2 (germline): SGHRS, YFSETQ. The CDR3 spans 13 residues. Trimming removed 6 bases at V and 5 bases at J, with 14 bases between.

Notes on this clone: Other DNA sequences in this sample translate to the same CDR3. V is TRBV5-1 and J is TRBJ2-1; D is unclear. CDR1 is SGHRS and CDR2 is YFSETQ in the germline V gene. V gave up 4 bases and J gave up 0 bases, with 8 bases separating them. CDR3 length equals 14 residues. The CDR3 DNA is TGCGCCAGCAGCCCCCTGAGCTCCTACAATGAGCAGTTCTTC. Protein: CASSPLSSYNEQFF.

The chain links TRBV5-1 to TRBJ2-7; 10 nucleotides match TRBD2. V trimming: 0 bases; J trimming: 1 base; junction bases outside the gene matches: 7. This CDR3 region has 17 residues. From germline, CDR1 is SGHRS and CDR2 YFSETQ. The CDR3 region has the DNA TGCGCCAGCAGCTTGGTGCCTAGCGGGAGCCCGTCCTACGAGCAGTACTTC. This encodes CASSLVPSGSPSYEQYF.

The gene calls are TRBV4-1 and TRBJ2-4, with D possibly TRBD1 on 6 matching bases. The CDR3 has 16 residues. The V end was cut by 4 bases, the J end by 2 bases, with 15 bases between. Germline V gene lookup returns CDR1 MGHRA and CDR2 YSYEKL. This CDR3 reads CASSPLGRGTKNIQYF. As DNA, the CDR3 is TGCGCCAGCAGCCCCCTTGGCAGGGGCACCAAAAACATTCAGTACTTC.

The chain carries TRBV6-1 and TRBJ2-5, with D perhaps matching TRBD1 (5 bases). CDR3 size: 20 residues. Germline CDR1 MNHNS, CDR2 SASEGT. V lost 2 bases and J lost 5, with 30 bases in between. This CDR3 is CASSESSLQGFPYRPETQYF. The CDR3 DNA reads TGTGCCAGCAGTGAATCCAGTCTCCAGGGATTCCCTTACCGTCCCGAGACCCAGTACTTC.

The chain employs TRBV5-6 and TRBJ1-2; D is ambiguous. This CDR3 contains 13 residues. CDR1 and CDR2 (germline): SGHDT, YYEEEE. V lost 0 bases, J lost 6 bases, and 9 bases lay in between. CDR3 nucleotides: TGTGCCAGCAGCTTGGTACCCGAACATGGCTACACCTTC. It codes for CASSLVPEHGYTF.

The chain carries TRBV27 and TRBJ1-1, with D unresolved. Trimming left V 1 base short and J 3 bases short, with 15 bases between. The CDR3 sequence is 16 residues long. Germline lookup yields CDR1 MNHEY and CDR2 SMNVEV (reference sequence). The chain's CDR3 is CASSLFGGGEYTEAFF. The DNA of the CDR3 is TGTGCCAGCAGTTTATTTGGAGGAGGAGAGTACACTGAAGCTTTCTTT.

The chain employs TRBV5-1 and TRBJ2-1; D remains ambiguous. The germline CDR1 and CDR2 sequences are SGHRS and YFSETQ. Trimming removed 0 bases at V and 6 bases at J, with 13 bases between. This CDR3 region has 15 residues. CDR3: CASSLALLAVNEQFF. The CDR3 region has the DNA TGCGCCAGCAGCTTGGCCCTACTGGCGGTCAATGAGCAGTTCTTC.